Below are 12 T cell receptor beta chains sequenced from a single sample in a study of PD-1 blockade in mismatch repair-deficient tumors. Clones were sequenced by immunoSEQ multiplex PCR, and TCRdb holds only the in-frame ones, with some missing. The sample lists tens of thousands of clones, roughly three quarters seen once, with around 3.4% in the top ten. The input for sequencing was peripheral blood, taken 4 weeks after starting pembrolizumab. The receptors derive from an adult with mismatch repair-deficient cancer.

The gene calls are TRBV9 and TRBJ2-1; D remains unclear. This CDR3 contains 11 residues. V shed 1 base and J shed 5 bases, with 1 base lying between them. Germline CDR1 is SGDLS and CDR2 is YYNGEE. The CDR3: CASSVNNEQFF. The CDR3 region has the DNA TGTGCCAGCAGCGTAAACAATGAGCAGTTCTTC.

This clone was seen just once. The chain uses TRBV2 and TRBJ2-1; D is perhaps TRBD2 (5 bases). CDR3 length: 15 amino acids. V was cut by 1 base and J by 5 bases, with 12 bases left in between. The germline V gene encodes CDR1 SNHLY and CDR2 FYNNEI. Here the CDR3 DNA reads TGTGCCAGCAGTGAAGAAACTAGAAGTCACAATGAGCAGTTCTTC. It yields the protein CASSEETRSHNEQFF.

This sequence joins TRBV27 and TRBJ2-7; D gene ambiguous. The CDR3 is 15 amino acids. Germline V gene lookup returns CDR1 MNHEY and CDR2 SMNVEV (reference sequence). V was cut by 2 bases and J by 4 bases, with 15 bases left in between. The CDR3 spells CASSLRATYSYEQYF. The DNA for the CDR3 is TGTGCCAGCAGTTTAAGGGCTACCTATTCTTACGAGCAGTACTTC.

This clone was counted a single time. V usage is TRBV11-2 and J usage is TRBJ2-7, with TRBD2 matching over 7 bases. The CDR3 sequence is 13 residues long. V gave up 5 bases and J gave up 3 bases; unmatched junction bases: 4. CDR1 and CDR2 (germline): SGHAT, FQNNGV. As DNA, the CDR3 is TGTGCCAGCAGCCTAGCGGATGTCTACGAGCAGTACTTC. This translates into CASSLADVYEQYF.

The count of this clone is one. This chain uses TRBV4-3 with TRBJ2-5, with 14 bases aligning to TRBD2. Germline values: CDR1 LGHNA, CDR2 YSLEER. The trim removed 4 bases at V and 0 bases at J, leaving 7 bases unmatched. The CDR3 is 18 residues long. Here the CDR3 DNA reads TGCGCCAGCAGCCTCCGGACTAGCGGGGGGCAGCACCAAGAGACCCAGTACTTC. This sequence encodes CASSLRTSGGQHQETQYF.

This sequence joins TRBV27 and TRBJ2-1; tentatively, D is TRBD1 or TRBD2 (5 bases each). Trimming took off 5 bases at V and 9 bases at J, with 14 bases between the two ends. CDR3 size: 13 residues. Germline values: CDR1 MNHEY, CDR2 SMNVEV (reference sequence). The CDR3 loop reads CASSPGTLGEQFF. The CDR3 nucleotides read TGTGCCAGCAGTCCAGGGACGTTGGGTGAGCAGTTCTTC.

CDR3 sequence: CASSPGTGGGYTF. CDR3 nucleotides: TGTGCCAGCTCACCAGGGACAGGGGGTGGCTACACCTTC. The chain couples TRBV18 to TRBJ1-2; TRBD1 matches 11 bases. This CDR3 region has 13 residues. The germline V gene has CDR1 KGHSH and CDR2 LQKENI. V shed 2 bases and J 7 bases; nucleotides not matched to a gene: 0.

The chain links TRBV19 to TRBJ1-2; D is unresolved. V was trimmed by 5 bases and J by 5 bases, leaving 15 bases between them. Looked up from germline, CDR1 is LNHDA and CDR2 is SQIVND (reference sequence). The CDR3 contains 14 residues. The chain's CDR3 is CASSPRSRAYGYTF. The DNA for the CDR3 is TGTGCCAGTAGTCCCCGTTCTAGAGCGTATGGCTACACCTTC.

The chain recombines TRBV27 with TRBJ1-2, with a possible D match to TRBD1 (5 bases). Trimming cost V 4 bases and J 4 bases, with 13 bases left between them. The CDR3 is made up of 14 amino acids. The germline gives CDR1 MNHEY, CDR2 SMNVEV (reference sequence). Written as DNA, the CDR3 is TGTGCCAGCAGTTCCATATGGGGGTCCTATGGCTACACCTTC. Translated, it gives CASSSIWGSYGYTF.

The V gene is TRBV18, the J gene TRBJ1-1; TRBD1 matches 10 bases. The germline CDR1 and CDR2 sequences are KGHSH and LQKENI. The CDR3 has 14 amino acids. Trimming took 3 bases from V and 5 from J; bases not matched to a gene: 3. The CDR3, as DNA: TGTGCCAGCTCACCCGGGACAGGGGTTACTGAAGCTTTCTTT. Translated: CASSPGTGVTEAFF.

The count of this clone is one. This chain uses TRBV9 with TRBJ2-1; tentatively, D is TRBD1 (6 bases). CDR3 length: 16 residues. V lost 3 bases, J lost 4 bases, and 17 bases lay in between. Germline lookup yields CDR1 SGDLS and CDR2 YYNGEE. CDR3: CASSAKRDTRYNEQFF. The DNA of the CDR3 is TGTGCCAGCAGCGCCAAAAGGGACACTCGGTACAATGAGCAGTTCTTC. Together with reference TRBV9 and TRBJ2-1, the CDR3 gives the full variable domain: DSGVTQTPKHLITATGQRVTLRCSPRSGDLSVYWYQQSLDQGLQFLIQYYNGEERAKGNILERFSAQQFPDLHSELNLSSLELGDSALYFCASSAKRDTRYNEQFFGPGTRLTVL.

V gene TRBV5-4 combines with J gene TRBJ2-7; 9 bases are shared with TRBD1. This CDR3 spans 15 amino acids. With V trimmed by 4 bases and J by 2 bases, 7 bases remained unmatched. Germline assignment: CDR1 SGHNT and CDR2 YYREEE (reference sequence). Here the CDR3 reads CASSRVRDRAYEQYF. CDR3 in DNA: TGTGCCAGCAGCCGCGTACGGGACAGGGCCTACGAGCAGTACTTC.